Below are 4 T cell receptor beta chains sequenced from a single sample in a study of cytomegalovirus exposure and HLA in healthy donors. The PCR employed 60 Vbeta primers together with 13 Jbeta primers. Some clones are missing from TCRdb's copy, which holds only in-frame ones; the method was immunoSEQ multiplex PCR. The sample shows roughly 100,000 clones, more than 9.5% of them seen only once. The sequenced sample consisted of PBMCs. These TCRs come from a man in his forties in good health and CMV-seropositive.

The table lists this clone with a few counts. The rearrangement joins TRBV18 to TRBJ1-4, with D tentatively TRBD1 (6 bases). The CDR3 contains 16 residues. V dropped 3 bases and J dropped 5 bases, with 16 bases sitting between them. The V gene's germline CDR1 is KGHSH and CDR2 LQKENI. The CDR3 here is CASSPSQGRENEKLFF. Here the CDR3 DNA reads TGTGCCAGCTCACCGAGTCAGGGGAGGGAGAATGAAAAACTGTTTTTT.

This clone was found a few times. The J gene is TRBJ2-5, the V gene TRBV29-1, with a weak D call TRBD2 (5 bases). V was pared by 3 bases and J by 4 bases, with 9 bases between. This CDR3 contains 12 residues. Germline CDR1 reads SQVTM; CDR2 reads ANQGSEA. The chain's CDR3 is CSVEDFGETQYF. In DNA, the CDR3 is TGCAGCGTTGAGGACTTCGGAGAGACCCAGTACTTC.

The CDR3 sequence: CASSSGTSGMTDTQYF. Here the CDR3 DNA reads TGTGCCAGCAGTTCAGGGACTAGCGGGATGACAGATACGCAGTATTTT. The chain recombines TRBV6-5 with TRBJ2-3, with 13 bases identical to TRBD2. After removal of 4 bases from V and 3 bases from J, the junction contained 4 bases not matched to a gene. Germline V CDR1 and CDR2: MNHEY, SVGAGI. The CDR3 is 16 amino acids.

Of note for this clone: Other DNA sequences of this sample code for an identical CDR3. The CDR3 region has the DNA TGTGCCAGCAGCCCCGGGACAGGGTCTGGCTACACCTTC. Translated: CASSPGTGSGYTF. The V gene is TRBV6-4, the J gene TRBJ1-2; TRBD1 aligns across 9 bases. CDR1 and CDR2 (germline): MRHNA, SNTAGT. The junction had 6 bases not matched to a gene; V was cut back by 6 bases and J by 7 bases. This CDR3 spans 13 amino acids.